These 13 T cell receptor beta chains originate from one sample sequenced in a study of blood T cells in healthy people across ages. Next came a second PCR, run for roughly 6 to 11 cycles, which used a sample-barcoded 5' primer along with a J-beta primer mix. TCRdb used MiXCR to reprocess the 5' RACE reads, holding one entry per CDR3 protein. The sample yields hundreds of thousands of distinct CDR3 sequences, about 28% seen once. Sequencing was done on a sample of blood. The source of these receptors is a woman aged 80 or older in good health.

A remark on this clonotype: One base away lies a much larger clone, so this may be a sequencing read error. This chain links TRBV5-1 with TRBJ2-5; D remains unclear. The germline V gene has CDR1 SGHRS and CDR2 YFSETQ. The CDR3 length is 16 residues. V shed 4 bases and J shed 4 bases, with 20 bases lying between them. DNA for the CDR3: TGCGCCAGCAGCGGAGAGACCCGGGTCGGCGGAGAGACCCAGTACTTC. Protein product: CASSGETRVGGETQYF.

To note about this clonotype: Given a much more abundant clone one base away, this may be a read error. The chain uses TRBV6-5 and TRBJ2-1; the D is unclear. TRBJ2-7 explains the end of the DNA better; the J call may be wrong. Germline CDR1 reads MNHEY; CDR2 reads SVGAGI. This CDR3 is built from 13 residues. The CDR3 loop reads CASSYGSYNEQYF. The CDR3 bases are TGTGCCAGCAGTTACGGGTCTTACAATGAGCAGTACTTC.

The V gene is TRBV7-3, the J gene TRBJ2-5; TRBD2 matches at 8 bases. The assigned J gene may be wrong: the sequence end matches TRBJ2-1 better. Germline lookup yields CDR1 SGHTA and CDR2 FQGTGA. The CDR3 consists of 15 residues. CDR3 sequence: CASNHSGEYQETQFF. CDR3 DNA: TGTGCCAGCAACCATAGCGGGGAGTACCAAGAGACCCAGTTCTTC.

This clonotype came up many times. This chain uses TRBV4-1 with TRBJ2-6, with a tentative D call TRBD1 (6 bases). CDR3 length: 17 residues. Trimming pared 1 base from V and 2 bases from J, leaving 12 bases between. Germline values: CDR1 MGHRA, CDR2 YSYEKL. In DNA form, the CDR3 reads TGCGCCAGCAGCCAAGGGGAACAGGGAACTGGGGCCAACGTCCTGACTTTC. It translates to CASSQGEQGTGANVLTF.

This clonotype was seen a handful of times. A much larger clone differs from this one at a single base, so this may be a read error. The rearrangement uses TRBV24-1 and TRBJ2-1, with TRBD1 identical over 11 bases. The ends lost 4 bases at V and 6 bases at J; junction bases unmatched: 4. Germline V gives CDR1 KGHDR, CDR2 SFDVKD. This CDR3 region has 15 residues. Written as DNA, the CDR3 is TGTGCCACCAGTGACGGGACAGGGGGGTGCAATGAGCAGTTCTTC. This codes for CATSDGTGGCNEQFF.

This clonotype was counted between two and nine times. V is TRBV19 and J is TRBJ1-6; a weak D match, TRBD1 (5 bases). V was trimmed by 6 bases and J by 0 bases, leaving 21 bases between them. The germline V gene has CDR1 LNHDA and CDR2 SQIVND (reference sequence). The CDR3 has 19 residues. The CDR3 is CASRGLGRGPGSYNSPLHF. CDR3 sequence (DNA): TGTGCCAGTAGGGGCTTGGGCCGGGGCCCAGGCTCCTATAATTCACCCCTCCACTTT. Full variable domain (rest looked up from reference TRBV19 and TRBJ1-6): DGGITQSPKYLFRKEGQNVTLSCEQNLNHDAMYWYRQDPGQGLRLIYYSQIVNDFQKGDIAEGYSVSREKKESFPLTVTSAQKNPTAFYLCASRGLGRGPGSYNSPLHFGNGTRLTVT.

J is TRBJ1-1 and V is TRBV6-5, with 9 bases aligning to TRBD1. Germline CDR1 reads MNHEY; CDR2 reads SVGAGI. This CDR3 is built from 15 residues. The V and J ends lost 5 bases and 4 bases, in that order; junction bases with no gene match: 8. The CDR3 DNA is TGTGCCAGCAGTCCGGACAGGGGTAGTGTCACTGAAGCTTTCTTT. Its protein is CASSPDRGSVTEAFF.

This clonotype was seen repeatedly, ten times or more. The chain is built from TRBV6-6 and TRBJ2-2; D is unresolved. This CDR3 comprises 16 residues. Trimming removed 0 bases at V and 1 base at J, with 9 bases between. Germline V gene sequence: CDR1 MNHNY, CDR2 SVGAGI (reference sequence). This chain's CDR3 is CASSYSSMENTGELFF. In DNA form, the CDR3 reads TGTGCCAGCAGTTACTCCAGCATGGAGAACACCGGGGAGCTGTTTTTT.

This clonotype was recorded many times. The genes are TRBV7-9 and TRBJ2-3, with 7 bases lining up with TRBD1. This CDR3 contains 15 residues. Trimming cost V 5 bases and J 2 bases; bases outside gene matches: 7. The germline V gene encodes CDR1 SEHNR and CDR2 FQNEAQ (reference sequence). CDR3 coding DNA: TGTGCCAGCAGCGCTAGGGGGCTCAACACAGATACGCAGTATTTT. As protein: CASSARGLNTDTQYF.

This sequence joins TRBV20-1 and TRBJ2-3; possible D gene TRBD2, 5 bases. V was shortened by 5 bases and J by 0 bases, with 12 bases between the two germline ends. The CDR3 contains 14 residues. CDR1 is DFQATT, CDR2 SNEGSKA, per germline (reference sequence). The CDR3 region has the DNA TGCAGTGCTTTAACTAGGCCTAGCACAGATACGCAGTATTTT. Translated, it gives CSALTRPSTDTQYF.

In regard to this clonotype: A much more abundant neighbour one base away suggests this may be a read error. This chain joins TRBV7-2 and TRBJ2-7, with TRBD2 matching 8 bases. This CDR3 has 16 amino acids. Trimming cost V 2 bases and J 7 bases; bases outside gene matches: 13. Germline V gene data show CDR1 as SGHTA and CDR2 as FQGNSA. The CDR3 DNA follows: TGTGCCAGCAGCTTACTCCCGGGGGGGACCTCGGGGGAGCAGTACTTC. Translating it yields CASSLLPGGTSGEQYF.

V gene TRBV7-9 combines with J gene TRBJ2-1; TRBD2 matches 13 bases. The V segment lost 7 bases and the J segment 3 bases; nucleotides outside the gene matches: 9. Germline V gene lookup returns CDR1 SEHNR and CDR2 FQNEAQ (reference sequence). The CDR3 runs to 17 residues. DNA of the CDR3: TGTGCCAGCACAGTACTAGCGGGGGGGTCCTTCTACAATGAGCAGTTCTTC. Translated, it gives CASTVLAGGSFYNEQFF.

The chain joins TRBV5-6 to TRBJ2-1, with 14 bases that match TRBD2. The CDR3 has 15 residues. Losses at the gene ends were 3 bases for V and 9 bases for J; bases not matched to a gene: 5. Germline V gene sequence: CDR1 SGHDT, CDR2 YYEEEE. CDR3 residues: CASSWGLAGEGEQFF. CDR3 bases: TGTGCCAGCAGCTGGGGACTAGCGGGGGAGGGTGAGCAGTTCTTC.